The 17 T cell receptor beta chains below all came from one sample that was sequenced in a study of cytomegalovirus exposure and HLA in healthy donors. Amplification used 60 Vbeta primers and 13 Jbeta primers. Produced via immunoSEQ multiplex PCR; TCRdb's table is partial and in-frame only. The sample table sets out tens of thousands of clones. The sample comprised PBMCs. These receptor sequences come from a female donor in good health and CMV-seropositive.

The rearrangement links TRBV7-9 to TRBJ2-7, with 9 bases aligning to TRBD1. CDR1 and CDR2 from the germline V gene are SEHNR and FQNEAQ (reference sequence). The CDR3 covers 13 residues. With 5 bases clipped from V and 2 bases from J, the junction kept 1 base outside the gene matches. CDR3 region: CASSRQGAYEQYF. For the CDR3, the DNA is TGTGCCAGCAGCCGACAGGGGGCCTACGAGCAGTACTTC.

The CDR3 here is CASRDSSNQPQHF. DNA for the CDR3: TGTGCCAGCAGGGACAGTAGCAATCAGCCCCAGCATTTT. This chain connects TRBV6-1 to TRBJ1-5, with D possibly matching TRBD1 (6 bases). CDR1 is MNHNS and CDR2 is SASEGT in the germline V gene. The CDR3 is 13 residues long. V was shortened by 6 bases and J by 0 bases, with 6 bases between the two germline ends.

The genes are TRBV6-5 and TRBJ1-2, with 9 bases that match TRBD1. Germline assignment: CDR1 MNHEY and CDR2 SVGAGI. This CDR3 spans 16 amino acids. V lost 0 bases to trimming and J lost 4 bases; unmatched junction nucleotides: 6. CDR3 coding DNA: TGTGCCAGCAGTTACTCAGGGACAGGGTCTGCCTATGGCTACACCTTC. Protein sequence: CASSYSGTGSAYGYTF.

The chain recombines TRBV18 with TRBJ2-7; 8 bases fit TRBD1. Germline trimming cut 4 bases from V and 7 bases from J; bases unmatched to any gene: 9. Per the germline V gene, CDR1 is KGHSH and CDR2 is LQKENI. The CDR3 has 14 residues. CDR3 loop: CASSRGQGAEEQYF. CDR3 DNA sequence: TGTGCCAGCTCACGAGGGCAGGGGGCGGAAGAGCAGTACTTC.

V is TRBV5-1 and J is TRBJ2-5, with D perhaps matching TRBD1 (5 bases). This CDR3 is 17 amino acids long. Trimming shortened V by 0 bases and J by 4 bases, and 19 bases separated the two germline ends. Germline-derived CDR1 and CDR2 are SGHRS and YFSETQ. The CDR3 sequence is CASSLGTNGQGRETQYF. As DNA, the CDR3 is TGCGCCAGCAGCTTGGGAACGAACGGACAAGGGCGAGAGACCCAGTACTTC.

The CDR3 protein is CASSPAGTSVYEQYF. The CDR3 coding sequence is TGTGCCAGCAGCCCTGCCGGGACTAGCGTGTACGAGCAGTACTTC. The chain combines TRBV5-4 with TRBJ2-7, with 10 bases lining up with TRBD2. J was trimmed by 4 bases and V by 4 bases; bases with no gene match: 8. Germline CDR1 SGHNT, CDR2 YYREEE (reference sequence). CDR3 length equals 15 residues.

This sequence joins TRBV7-8 and TRBJ2-7, with 13 bases matching TRBD2. After removal of 5 bases from V and 6 bases from J, the junction contained 4 bases not matched to a gene. The length of the CDR3 is 14 residues. Germline CDR1 is SGHVS and CDR2 is FQNEAQ. CDR3 sequence: CASSRLAGGSEQYF. The CDR3 DNA sequence: TGTGCCAGCAGCCGACTAGCGGGGGGTTCCGAGCAGTACTTC.

The chain uses TRBV7-2 and TRBJ2-5; D ambiguous. The CDR3 loop spans 16 amino acids. Germline V lookup: CDR1 SGHTA, CDR2 FQGNSA. Trimming shortened V by 2 bases and J by 3 bases, and 16 bases separated the two germline ends. Here the CDR3 DNA reads TGTGCCAGCAGCTTATTGTTCTCCACACCTGAAGAGACCCAGTACTTC. Encoded protein: CASSLLFSTPEETQYF.

DNA for the CDR3: TGCGCCAGCAGCCGTCACTTAGGACAGCCGGAAGAGACCCAGTACTTC. Protein: CASSRHLGQPEETQYF. V usage is TRBV4-1 and J usage is TRBJ2-5; the D gene is possibly TRBD1 (6 bases). Germline V gives CDR1 MGHRA, CDR2 YSYEKL. This CDR3 region has 16 residues. Trimming cost V 4 bases and J 3 bases, with 18 bases left between them.

In the case of this clone: Mismatch with germline at one junction end may stem from a read error. The chain links TRBV6-5 to TRBJ2-1, with a possible D match to TRBD1 (5 bases). The CDR3 is 15 amino acids. Per the germline V gene, CDR1 is MNHEY and CDR2 is SVGAGI. CDR3 DNA: TGTGCCAGCAGTCCCAGGGATAGCTCCGACAATGAGCAGTTCTTC. Its protein product is CASSPRDSSDNEQFF.

The CDR3 sequence: CASSQRLAGVSTQYF. In DNA, the CDR3 is TGCGCCAGCAGCCAACGTCTAGCGGGAGTGTCTACGCAGTATTTT. V and J are TRBV4-1 and TRBJ2-3, with 10 bases matching TRBD2. CDR3 length: 15 residues. Germline loops: CDR1 MGHRA, CDR2 YSYEKL. The V gene end was trimmed by 2 bases and the J gene end by 8 bases; junction bases not matched to a gene: 7.

The chain employs TRBV5-5 and TRBJ1-2; tentative D call: TRBD1 (5 bases). Germline loops: CDR1 SGHKS, CDR2 YYEKEE (reference sequence). V was pared by 1 base and J by 0 bases, with 10 bases between. CDR3 length: 15 amino acids. The CDR3 DNA sequence: TGTGCCAGCAGCTTGACAGGCCTGCCTAACTATGGCTACACCTTC. Translation gives CASSLTGLPNYGYTF.

The rearrangement uses TRBV6-1 and TRBJ2-7; TRBD2 might be the D (5 bases). The length of the CDR3 is 14 residues. Looked up from germline, CDR1 is MNHNS and CDR2 is SASEGT. Trimming stripped 6 bases from V and 5 bases from J, with 17 bases between. The chain's CDR3 is CASRATGLSNEQYF. Written as DNA, the CDR3 is TGTGCCAGCAGGGCGACGGGATTGAGCAACGAGCAGTACTTC.

The chain links TRBV6-5 to TRBJ1-2, with D possibly matching TRBD1 (5 bases). V dropped 5 bases and J dropped 4 bases, with 11 bases sitting between them. Germline V gene sequence: CDR1 MNHEY, CDR2 SVGAGI. The CDR3 length is 13 residues. The CDR3 DNA reads TGTGCCAGCAGTCCAGGGCTAACCTATGGCTACACCTTC. Translated, it gives CASSPGLTYGYTF.

The J gene is TRBJ2-7, the V gene TRBV28; TRBD1 is a possible D gene (6 bases). The V gene's germline CDR1 is MDHEN and CDR2 SYDVKM. The CDR3 extends over 15 amino acids. V gave up 5 bases and J gave up 1 base, with 15 bases separating them. CDR3 DNA: TGTGCCAGCAGTCCCATCAGGGGTGTTTCCTACGAGCAGTACTTC. It yields the protein CASSPIRGVSYEQYF.

The genes are TRBV6-6 and TRBJ2-7; TRBD1 might be the D (6 bases). In germline, CDR1 is MNHNY, CDR2 SVGAGI (reference sequence). The V and J ends lost 9 bases and 4 bases respectively, with 10 bases between them. This CDR3 comprises 11 residues. CDR3 sequence (DNA): TGTGCCAGAGAAGGGGGATACGAGCAGTACTTC. Amino acid sequence: CAREGGYEQYF.

The chain uses TRBV19 and TRBJ2-5, with D perhaps TRBD2 (5 bases). Gene TRBJ2-7 matches the end of the DNA better, so the J call may be wrong. Per germline, CDR1 LNHDA and CDR2 SQIVND (reference sequence). This CDR3 spans 13 amino acids. The CDR3 is CASSTPGSYEQYF. As DNA, the CDR3 is TGTGCCAGTAGTACCCCGGGGAGCTACGAGCAGTACTTC.